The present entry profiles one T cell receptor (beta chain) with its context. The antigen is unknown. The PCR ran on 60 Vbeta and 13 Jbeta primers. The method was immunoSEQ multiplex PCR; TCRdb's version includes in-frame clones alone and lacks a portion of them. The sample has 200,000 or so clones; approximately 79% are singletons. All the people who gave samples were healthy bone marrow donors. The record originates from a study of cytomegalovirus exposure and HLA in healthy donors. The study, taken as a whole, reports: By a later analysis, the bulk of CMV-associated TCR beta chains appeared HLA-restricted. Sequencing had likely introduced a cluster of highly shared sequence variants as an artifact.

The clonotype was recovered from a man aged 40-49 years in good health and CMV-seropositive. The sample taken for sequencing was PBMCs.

CDR3 region: CASSWGTGTPHGAPLHF. The CDR3 DNA follows: TGTGCCAGCAGCTGGGGGACAGGAACGCCCCACGGCGCACCCCTCCACTTT. This chain connects TRBV7-9 to TRBJ1-6; 8 nucleotides align to TRBD1. CDR1 is SEHNR and CDR2 is FQNEAQ in the germline V gene (reference sequence). V gave up 4 bases and J gave up 11 bases; unmatched junction bases: 16. The CDR3 runs 17 residues.